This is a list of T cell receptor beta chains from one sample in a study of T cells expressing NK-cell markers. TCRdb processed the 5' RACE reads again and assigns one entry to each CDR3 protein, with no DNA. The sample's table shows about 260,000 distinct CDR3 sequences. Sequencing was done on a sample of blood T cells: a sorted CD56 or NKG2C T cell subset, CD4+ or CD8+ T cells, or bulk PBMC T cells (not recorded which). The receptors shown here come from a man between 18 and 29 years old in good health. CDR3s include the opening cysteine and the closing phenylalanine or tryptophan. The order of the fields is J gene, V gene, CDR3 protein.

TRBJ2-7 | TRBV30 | CAWSVGVYEQYF
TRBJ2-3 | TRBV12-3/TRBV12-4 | CASSARRLAGAPHTQYF
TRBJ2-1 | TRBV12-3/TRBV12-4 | CASSLRRASGRDGEQFF
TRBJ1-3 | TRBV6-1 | CAITRGMSGNTIYF
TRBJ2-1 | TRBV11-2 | CASSLDRRLASNEQFF
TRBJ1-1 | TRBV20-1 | CSARDYVNRMNTEAFF
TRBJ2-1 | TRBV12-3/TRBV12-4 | CASNRQGSYNEQFF
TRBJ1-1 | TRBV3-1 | CASSQVQGTAEAFF
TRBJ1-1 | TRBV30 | CAWDQGLNTEAFF
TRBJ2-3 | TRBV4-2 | CASSQDYTASGTDTQYF
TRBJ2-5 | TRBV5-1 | CASSWPQSGSRQETQYF
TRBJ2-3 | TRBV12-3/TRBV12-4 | CASSRASGKGTDTQYF
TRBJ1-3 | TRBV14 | CASKAQGVSGNTIYF
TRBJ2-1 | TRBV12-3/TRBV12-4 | CASSDAGGPSYNEQFF
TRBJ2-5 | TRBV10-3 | CAISGYRGQETQYF
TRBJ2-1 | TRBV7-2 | CASSINPTSGEQFF
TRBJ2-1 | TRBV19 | CASSAPVTSGYNEQFF
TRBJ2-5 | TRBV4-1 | CASSPSPGTPDF
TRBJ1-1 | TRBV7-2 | CASSSPGREAFF
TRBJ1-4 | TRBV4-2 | CASSQETNEKLFF
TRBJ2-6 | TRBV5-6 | CASSPSVGPLGSGANVLTF
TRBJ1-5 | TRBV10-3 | CAISATGGGNQPQHF
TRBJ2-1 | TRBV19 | CATSGLRTDNEQFF
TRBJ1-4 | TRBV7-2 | CASSLGGGKLFF
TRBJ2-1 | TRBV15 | CATSINGNNEQFF
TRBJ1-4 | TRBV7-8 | CASSLVRGVNEKLFF
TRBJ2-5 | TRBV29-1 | CSVAGDIQETQYF
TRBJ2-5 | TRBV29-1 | CSVEALGLAGGPNTETQYF
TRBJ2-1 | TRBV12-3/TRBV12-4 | CASSERLSEQFF
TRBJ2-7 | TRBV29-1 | CSVALWGRATYEQYF
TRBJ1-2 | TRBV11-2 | CASSLRARGLSNYGYTF
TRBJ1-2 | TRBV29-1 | CSVVTYYGYTF
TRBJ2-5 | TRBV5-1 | CASSLGGLADQETQYF
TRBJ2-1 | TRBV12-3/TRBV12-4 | CASQGLSGSSKGYNEQFF
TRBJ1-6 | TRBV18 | CASSPPGSYNSPLHF
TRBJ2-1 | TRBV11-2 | CASSFPSQGYNEQFF
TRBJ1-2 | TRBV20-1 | CSAFRRGESYGYTF
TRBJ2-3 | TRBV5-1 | CASSLTGDRTDTQYF
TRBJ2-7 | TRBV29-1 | CSVVNRAFGEQYF
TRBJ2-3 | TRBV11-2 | CASKARGTPYF
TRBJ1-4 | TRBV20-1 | CSARRSNEKLFF
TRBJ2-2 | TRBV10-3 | CAIRDPRRNTGELFF
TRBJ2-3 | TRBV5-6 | CASSLLRQGQSTDTQYF
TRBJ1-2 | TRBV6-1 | CASSRLGGSIYGYTF
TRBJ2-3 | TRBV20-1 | CSAQEWAGGPDTDTQYF
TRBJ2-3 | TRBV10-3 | CAIRQRERLDTQYF
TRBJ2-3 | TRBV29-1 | CSVDSEEDTQYF
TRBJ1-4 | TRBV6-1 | CASTPRGGPRTNEKLFF
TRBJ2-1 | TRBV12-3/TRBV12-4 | CASRQGTSGSHEQFF
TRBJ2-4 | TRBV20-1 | CSARPPGMAKNIQYF
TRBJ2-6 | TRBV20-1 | CSAKIPGQRFSGANVLTF
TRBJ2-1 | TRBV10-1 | CASSVGAGGYNEQFF
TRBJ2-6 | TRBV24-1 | CATSDLGSQAGANVLTF
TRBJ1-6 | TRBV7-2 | CASSLGLYNSPLHF
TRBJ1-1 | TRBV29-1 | CSGRPRENTEAFF
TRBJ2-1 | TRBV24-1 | CATSDPAGMDEQFF
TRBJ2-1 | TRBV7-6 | CASSPPFQAGSGLSSYNEQFF